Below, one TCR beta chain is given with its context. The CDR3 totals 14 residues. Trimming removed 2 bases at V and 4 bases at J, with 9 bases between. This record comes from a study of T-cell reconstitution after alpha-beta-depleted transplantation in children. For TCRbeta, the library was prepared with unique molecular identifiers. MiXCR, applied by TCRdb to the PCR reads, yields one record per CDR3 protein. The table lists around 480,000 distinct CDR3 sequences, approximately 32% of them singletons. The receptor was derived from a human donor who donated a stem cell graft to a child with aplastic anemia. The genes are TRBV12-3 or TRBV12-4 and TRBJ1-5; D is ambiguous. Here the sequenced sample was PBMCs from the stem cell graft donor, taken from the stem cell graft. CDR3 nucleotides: TGTGCCAGCAGTTTATGGGGAATGAATCAGCCCCAGCATTTT. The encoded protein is CASSLWGMNQPQHF.